The present entry profiles one TCR beta chain with its context. The time point denotes: cycle 4 day 1 (C4D1), after 5 to 7 weeks of nivolumab. Every one of the patients relapsed after autologous stem cell transplantation (brentuximab vedotin exposure was variable). The sample belongs to a study of PD-1 blockade in classical Hodgkin lymphoma. Some clones are missing from TCRdb's copy, which holds only in-frame ones; the method was immunoSEQ multiplex PCR. The profile shows around 23,000 clones, 85% to 90% of them singletons. Deletions cut 0 bases from V and 2 bases from J, with 11 bases between. Germline V gene lookup returns CDR1 SNHLY and CDR2 FYNNEI. This CDR3 contains 15 residues.

This clonotype was obtained from a human donor with classical Hodgkin lymphoma. The starting material was peripheral blood mononuclear cells (PBMCs), obtained before the fourth cycle of nivolumab. The V and J genes are TRBV2 and TRBJ2-7, with a tentative D call TRBD2 (5 bases). Here the CDR3 reads CASSEAGSHTYEQYF. The CDR3 DNA is TGTGCCAGCAGTGAAGCAGGGAGTCACACCTACGAGCAGTACTTC.